This T cell receptor (beta chain) was sequenced for a study of T-cell reconstitution after alpha-beta-depleted transplantation in children. CDR3 length: 13 amino acids. V lost 3 bases to trimming and J lost 5 bases, with 10 bases between them. Germline assignment: CDR1 LGHNT and CDR2 FRNRAP. TCRbeta library preparation incorporated unique molecular identifiers. TCRdb redid the calling of the PCR reads with MiXCR, one entry per CDR3 protein. The sample consists of more than 200,000 distinct CDR3 sequences, about 8.4% of them appearing once. The origin of this receptor is a male patient aged 2-15 years who had a stem cell transplant for acute myeloid leukemia, so the T cells may come from the graft donor. Sequenced material: PBMCs, mostly from graft donor cells, taken 360 days after TCRalphabeta/CD19-depleted stem cell transplant. The chain links TRBV12-5 to TRBJ1-1; D gene unclear. The CDR3 region is CASGLSIWTEAFF. The CDR3 DNA reads TGTGCTAGTGGTTTATCCATTTGGACTGAAGCTTTCTTT.